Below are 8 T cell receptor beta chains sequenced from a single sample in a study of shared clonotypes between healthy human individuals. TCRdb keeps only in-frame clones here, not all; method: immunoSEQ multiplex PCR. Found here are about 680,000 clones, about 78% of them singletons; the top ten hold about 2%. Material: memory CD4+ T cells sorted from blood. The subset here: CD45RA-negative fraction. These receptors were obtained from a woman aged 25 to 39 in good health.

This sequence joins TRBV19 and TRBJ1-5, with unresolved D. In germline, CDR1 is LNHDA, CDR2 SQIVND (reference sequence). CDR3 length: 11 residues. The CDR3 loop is CTTGSNQPQHF. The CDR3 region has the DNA TGTACTACGGGGAGCAATCAGCCCCAGCATTTT.

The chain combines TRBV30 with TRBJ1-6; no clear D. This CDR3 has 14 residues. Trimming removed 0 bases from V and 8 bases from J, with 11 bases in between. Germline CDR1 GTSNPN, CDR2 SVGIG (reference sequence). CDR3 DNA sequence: TGTGCCTGGAGTGTGGTGGCGGCGGATTCACCCCTCCACTTT. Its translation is CAWSVVAADSPLHF.

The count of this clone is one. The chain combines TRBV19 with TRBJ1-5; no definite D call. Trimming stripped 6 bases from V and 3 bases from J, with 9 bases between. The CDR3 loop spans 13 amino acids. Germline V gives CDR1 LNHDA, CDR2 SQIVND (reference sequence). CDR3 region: CASSGVLNQPQHF. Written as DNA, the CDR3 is TGTGCCAGTAGCGGGGTCCTCAATCAGCCCCAGCATTTT. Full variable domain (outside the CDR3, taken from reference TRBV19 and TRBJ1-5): DGGITQSPKYLFRKEGQNVTLSCEQNLNHDAMYWYRQDPGQGLRLIYYSQIVNDFQKGDIAEGYSVSREKKESFPLTVTSAQKNPTAFYLCASSGVLNQPQHFGDGTRLSIL.

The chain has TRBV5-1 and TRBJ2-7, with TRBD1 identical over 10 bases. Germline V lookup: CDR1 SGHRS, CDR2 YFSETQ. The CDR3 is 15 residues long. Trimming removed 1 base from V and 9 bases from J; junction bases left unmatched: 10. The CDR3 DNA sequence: TGCGCCAGCAGCTTGACCGGGACAGGGGTCCAGGGGCAGTACTTC. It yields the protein CASSLTGTGVQGQYF.

The chain's CDR3 is CSAGTSSGGNGEQFF. The CDR3 DNA follows: TGCAGCGCCGGAACCAGCAGCGGGGGTAACGGTGAGCAGTTCTTC. The rearrangement uses TRBV29-1 and TRBJ2-1; 8 positions agree with TRBD2. Looked up from germline, CDR1 is SQVTM and CDR2 is ANQGSEA. V lost 7 bases, J lost 9 bases, and 17 bases stayed unmatched. The CDR3 contains 15 residues.

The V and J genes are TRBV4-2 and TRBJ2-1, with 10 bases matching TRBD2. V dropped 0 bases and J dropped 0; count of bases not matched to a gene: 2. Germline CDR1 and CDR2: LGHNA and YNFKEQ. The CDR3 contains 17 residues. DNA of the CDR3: TGTGCCAGCAGCCAAGACGCTAGCGGGAGCTCCTACAATGAGCAGTTCTTC. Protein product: CASSQDASGSSYNEQFF.

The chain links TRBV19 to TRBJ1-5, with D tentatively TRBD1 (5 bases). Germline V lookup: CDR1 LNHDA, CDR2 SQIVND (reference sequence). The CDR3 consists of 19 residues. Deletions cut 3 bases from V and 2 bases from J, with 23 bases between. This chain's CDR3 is CASSMERGIASIGNQPQHF. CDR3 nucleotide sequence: TGTGCCAGTAGTATGGAGAGGGGCATAGCTTCGATCGGCAATCAGCCCCAGCATTTT. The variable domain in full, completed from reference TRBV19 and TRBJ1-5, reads DGGITQSPKYLFRKEGQNVTLSCEQNLNHDAMYWYRQDPGQGLRLIYYSQIVNDFQKGDIAEGYSVSREKKESFPLTVTSAQKNPTAFYLCASSMERGIASIGNQPQHFGDGTRLSIL.

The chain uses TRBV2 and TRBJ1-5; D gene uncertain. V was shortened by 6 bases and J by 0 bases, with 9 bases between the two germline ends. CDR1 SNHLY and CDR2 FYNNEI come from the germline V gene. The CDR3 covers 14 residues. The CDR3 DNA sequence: TGTGCCAGCAGGGGCGATTATAGCAATCAGCCCCAGCATTTT. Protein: CASRGDYSNQPQHF.